The TCR beta chain described here comes from a study of molecular identifiers for immune sequencing clone quantification. Previously described methods with listed TCR primers produced the bulk TCR libraries. TCRdb called the PCR reads again in MiXCR, with one record for every CDR3 protein. The profile shows about 510,000 distinct CDR3 sequences, about 20% of them singletons. The V gene's germline CDR1 is SEHNR and CDR2 FQNEAQ (reference sequence). The CDR3 is made up of 14 amino acids. The V end was cut by 5 bases, the J end by 6 bases, with 16 bases between. Broader study findings: Effector cells kept over 98% of their molecules in clones above 20 RNA copies, while naive cells kept under 1% there.

There are many counts of this clonotype. What it binds is not known. The receptor comes from a human donor in good health. Some libraries in this study had Jurkat cell RNA spiked in. This chain connects TRBV7-9 to TRBJ1-1; D may be TRBD1 (5 bases). The specimen was naive CD8+ T cells from blood, with Jurkat cell RNA spiked in. Indicated subset: FACS-sorted CD8+CD4-CCR7+CD45RA+ naive T cells. The CDR3 here is CASSPPRGAAEAFF. The CDR3 DNA reads as TGTGCCAGCAGCCCCCCCCGGGGCGCGGCTGAAGCTTTCTTT.